Following are 28 T cell receptor beta chains from one sample sequenced in a study of T cell responses to AZD1222 COVID-19 vaccine. Data came from immunoSEQ multiplex PCR; TCRdb stores just in-frame clones and leaves some out. This table has roughly 180,000 clones, around 93% appearing once. Material: peripheral blood, obtained on day 0 of AZD1222 vaccination. The receptors stem from an adult in good health.

The table lists this clone with a count of one. V gene TRBV19 combines with J gene TRBJ1-1, with 11 nucleotides matching TRBD1. The CDR3 spans 15 residues. Germline lookup yields CDR1 LNHDA and CDR2 SQIVND (reference sequence). After removal of 7 bases from V and 3 bases from J, the junction contained 7 bases not matched to a gene. The CDR3 nucleotides read TGTGCCAGTATTAACCGGGGACAGGGGGACACTGAAGCTTTCTTT. Translated: CASINRGQGDTEAFF.

The rearrangement uses TRBV7-3 and TRBJ1-1, with 9 bases matching TRBD1. V was pared by 4 bases and J by 6 bases, with 3 bases of the junction left unmatched. The germline V gene has CDR1 SGHTA and CDR2 FQGTGA. The CDR3 has 13 residues. The CDR3 DNA reads as TGTGCCAGCAGCTACGGGACAGGGTCTGAAGCTTTCTTT. Its translation is CASSYGTGSEAFF.

This chain connects TRBV19 to TRBJ1-2, with a tentative D call TRBD1 (5 bases). The CDR3 consists of 12 residues. CDR1 and CDR2 (germline): LNHDA, SQIVND (reference sequence). V shed 6 bases and J shed 4 bases, with 9 bases lying between them. For the CDR3, the DNA is TGTGCCAGTAGCAGGGACGGCTATGGCTACACCTTC. Translating gives CASSRDGYGYTF.

CDR3 protein: CASSLWGFEAFF. CDR3 DNA sequence: TGTGCCAGCAGTTTATGGGGGTTTGAAGCTTTCTTT. V and J are TRBV28 and TRBJ1-1; D is uncertain. Germline assignment: CDR1 MDHEN and CDR2 SYDVKM. V lost 0 bases and J lost 7, with 6 bases in between. This CDR3 region has 12 residues.

The chain recombines TRBV3-1 (or the pseudogene TRBV3-2) with TRBJ2-3, with 10 bases lining up with TRBD2. With 4 bases clipped from V and 1 base from J, the junction kept 5 bases outside the gene matches. In germline, CDR1 is LGHDT, CDR2 YNNKEL (reference sequence). The CDR3 has 16 amino acids. The DNA of the CDR3 is TGTGCCAGCAGCCTCTCTAGCGGGAGAGGCACAGATACGCAGTATTTT. Translating gives CASSLSSGRGTDTQYF.

The gene calls are TRBV18 and TRBJ2-4; D is possibly TRBD2 (7 bases). This CDR3 contains 16 residues. V lost 4 bases to trimming and J lost 6 bases, with 19 bases between them. Germline CDR1 is KGHSH and CDR2 is LQKENI. The CDR3 nucleotides read TGTGCCAGCTCACAGGGGAAGGGGAGGGGGTTAAACATTCAGTACTTC. This gives the protein CASSQGKGRGLNIQYF.

This chain connects TRBV28 to TRBJ2-7, with D possibly matching TRBD1 (6 bases). Germline CDR1 and CDR2: MDHEN and SYDVKM. Trimming took 4 bases from V and 0 from J, leaving 13 bases between them. The CDR3 consists of 15 residues. The CDR3 nucleotides read TGTGCCAGCAGTTCACAACGGGACACCTCCTACGAGCAGTACTTC. Its translation is CASSSQRDTSYEQYF.

The chain is built from TRBV21-1 and TRBJ1-4. TRBV21-1 is annotated as a pseudogene. The CDR3 has 16 residues. CDR3 amino acids: CASSKEGKTTNEKLFF. In DNA form, the CDR3 reads TGTGCCAGCAGCAAAGAAGGCAAGACAACTAATGAAAAACTGTTTTTT.

The chain employs TRBV27 and TRBJ1-1; D unclear. Germline V gene lookup returns CDR1 MNHEY and CDR2 SMNVEV (reference sequence). V was pared by 4 bases and J by 1 base, with 16 bases between. This CDR3 has 16 residues. CDR3 sequence reads: CASSYSARTPNTEAFF. The CDR3 nucleotides are TGTGCCAGCAGTTACTCTGCTAGGACCCCGAACACTGAAGCTTTCTTT.

For this clone: The sample carries other DNA sequences with the same CDR3. The chain recombines TRBV11-3 with TRBJ2-2; D gene unclear. V was pared by 1 base and J by 2 bases, with 2 bases between. The CDR3 is 13 amino acids. CDR1 is SGHNT and CDR2 is YENEEA in the germline V gene. CDR3 loop: CASSLVNTGELFF. In DNA, the CDR3 is TGTGCCAGCAGCTTAGTCAACACCGGGGAGCTGTTTTTT.

This clone was counted once. The chain combines TRBV28 with TRBJ2-2, with D perhaps matching TRBD2 (5 bases). The germline CDR1 and CDR2 sequences are MDHEN and SYDVKM. CDR3 length: 12 residues. V lost 10 bases and J 3 bases, leaving 9 bases between the germline ends. The DNA for the CDR3 is TGTGCCATACCCGGGGACACCGGGGAGCTGTTTTTT. Protein: CAIPGDTGELFF.

This chain connects TRBV6-6 to TRBJ1-6; possibly TRBD1 for D (5 bases). Per germline, CDR1 MNHNY and CDR2 SVGAGI (reference sequence). With 0 bases removed from V and 6 bases from J, the gap between germline ends came to 9 bases. CDR3 length: 15 amino acids. The CDR3 sequence is CASSYSVGGNSPLHF. CDR3 DNA: TGTGCCAGCAGTTACTCGGTTGGGGGTAATTCACCCCTCCACTTT.

This clone has just a few counts. V and J are TRBV10-3 and TRBJ1-5; D call uncertain. With 0 bases removed from V and 0 bases from J, the gap between germline ends came to 9 bases. The CDR3 is made up of 16 amino acids. Germline-derived CDR1 and CDR2 are ENHRY and SYGVKD. The chain's CDR3 is CAISESAVNSNQPQHF. In DNA form, the CDR3 reads TGTGCCATCAGTGAGTCGGCCGTCAATAGCAATCAGCCCCAGCATTTT.

This clone was detected only a few times. This chain's CDR3 is CASSHSQGNNQPQHF. CDR3 nucleotide sequence: TGTGCCAGCAGCCATTCACAGGGGAACAATCAGCCCCAGCATTTT. The rearrangement links TRBV3-1 (or the pseudogene TRBV3-2) to TRBJ1-5; 7 nucleotides match TRBD1. V shed 3 bases and J 3 bases; nucleotides not matched to a gene: 5. This CDR3 contains 15 residues. Germline V gives CDR1 LGHDT, CDR2 YNNKEL (reference sequence).

The V and J genes are TRBV5-4 and TRBJ1-1; D uncertain. CDR1 and CDR2 from the germline V gene are SGHNT and YYREEE (reference sequence). The CDR3 loop spans 15 amino acids. Trimming took 3 bases from V and 0 from J, leaving 12 bases between them. CDR3 in DNA: TGTGCCAGCAGCTCACCAACAGCCATGAACACTGAAGCTTTCTTT. Its translation is CASSSPTAMNTEAFF.

The chain carries TRBV19 and TRBJ1-3; 7 nucleotides line up with TRBD1. Germline V gives CDR1 LNHDA, CDR2 SQIVND (reference sequence). This CDR3 has 16 residues. V gave up 4 bases and J gave up 0 bases; unmatched junction bases: 6. The CDR3 sequence: CASSTRQGLSGNTIYF. CDR3 bases: TGTGCCAGTAGTACGCGACAGGGCCTCTCTGGAAACACCATATATTTT.

This chain connects TRBV5-6 to TRBJ2-7; possible D gene TRBD1, 6 bases. In germline, CDR1 is SGHDT, CDR2 YYEEEE. The V end was cut by 5 bases, the J end by 0 bases, with 12 bases between. The CDR3 consists of 14 residues. CDR3 amino acids: CASRPGTLSYEQYF. The CDR3 DNA is TGTGCCAGCAGGCCCGGGACACTCTCCTACGAGCAGTACTTC.

This chain links TRBV18 with TRBJ1-5, with unresolved D. Germline V lookup: CDR1 KGHSH, CDR2 LQKENI. This CDR3 has 13 amino acids. Trimming left V 3 bases short and J 5 bases short, with 8 bases between. The CDR3 DNA reads as TGTGCCAGCTCACCGGACCGAGATCAGCCCCAGCATTTT. This translates into CASSPDRDQPQHF.

This sequence joins TRBV12-5 and TRBJ1-2; 12 bases match TRBD1. The CDR3 loop spans 15 amino acids. Germline CDR1 and CDR2: LGHNT and FRNRAP. V was pared by 5 bases and J by 5 bases, with 6 bases of the junction left unmatched. CDR3 residues: CASGVGTGGGYGYTF. The CDR3 DNA is TGTGCTAGTGGTGTCGGGACAGGGGGCGGGTATGGCTACACCTTC.

The genes are TRBV6-5 and TRBJ2-7, with D perhaps TRBD1 or TRBD2 (5 bases each). CDR3 size: 14 residues. V lost 6 bases and J 5 bases, leaving 17 bases between the germline ends. The germline CDR1 and CDR2 sequences are MNHEY and SVGAGI. Here the CDR3 DNA reads TGTGCCAGCAGACAGGAAGGAGGTTCCCACGAGCAGTACTTC. Its protein is CASRQEGGSHEQYF.

The gene calls are TRBV11-2 and TRBJ2-5, with D perhaps matching TRBD2 (7 bases). The CDR3 covers 14 residues. Trimming removed 5 bases from V and 5 bases from J, with 15 bases in between. Germline CDR1 and CDR2: SGHAT and FQNNGV. The CDR3 sequence: CASSLGGRQETQYF. In DNA form, the CDR3 reads TGTGCCAGCAGCCTGGGGGGGCGCCAGGAGACCCAGTACTTC.

The V and J genes are TRBV7-9 and TRBJ1-2; D gene uncertain. Deletions cut 5 bases from V and 3 bases from J, with 19 bases between. Germline CDR1 is SEHNR and CDR2 is FQNEAQ (reference sequence). The CDR3 sequence is 16 residues long. In DNA, the CDR3 is TGTGCCAGCAGCCCTAACCCTCCCAGGACTTACTATGGCTACACCTTC. Protein sequence: CASSPNPPRTYYGYTF.

The chain uses TRBV6-1 and TRBJ2-5; D is unresolved. This CDR3 is 12 amino acids long. V was clipped by 3 bases and J by 4 bases, with 6 bases between them. The germline CDR1 and CDR2 sequences are MNHNS and SASEGT. CDR3 amino acids: CASSDLPETQYF. In nucleotides, the CDR3 is TGTGCCAGCAGTGATCTACCAGAGACCCAGTACTTC.

The chain carries TRBV7-2 and TRBJ1-3, with a weak D call TRBD1 (5 bases). The CDR3 spans 16 residues. CDR1 and CDR2 (germline): SGHTA, FQGNSA. Between the trimmed V and J ends, which lost 4 bases and 0 bases, there was a span of 13 bases. The CDR3 spells CASSSHDSLSGNTIYF. DNA of the CDR3: TGTGCCAGCAGCTCTCACGACAGCCTCTCTGGAAACACCATATATTTT.

V gene TRBV5-1 combines with J gene TRBJ2-3; 9 nucleotides line up with TRBD2. Per germline, CDR1 SGHRS and CDR2 YFSETQ. CDR3 length: 14 amino acids. The J segment lost 6 bases and the V segment lost 4 bases, leaving 6 bases of the junction unmatched. DNA of the CDR3: TGCGCCAGCAGCCCTAGACTAGCGGCCGATACGCAGTATTTT. Protein product: CASSPRLAADTQYF. Based on the CDR3 plus reference TRBV5-1 and TRBJ2-3, the full variable domain is KAGVTQTPRYLIKTRGQQVTLSCSPISGHRSVSWYQQTPGQGLQFLFEYFSETQRNKGNFPGRFSGRQFSNSRSEMNVSTLELGDSALYLCASSPRLAADTQYFGPGTRLTVL.

The gene calls are TRBV6-5 and TRBJ2-5; the match to TRBD2 covers 10 bases. The CDR3 spans 12 residues. CDR1 and CDR2 (germline): MNHEY, SVGAGI. The trim removed 8 bases at V and 5 bases at J, leaving 2 bases unmatched. The CDR3 reads CASCSGRETQYF. Here the CDR3 DNA reads TGTGCCAGCTGTAGCGGGAGGGAGACCCAGTACTTC.

J is TRBJ2-3 and V is TRBV30; D unclear. The V gene lost 1 base and the J gene lost 4 bases, with 3 bases spanning the gap. The germline CDR1 and CDR2 sequences are GTSNPN and SVGIG (reference sequence). The CDR3 has 11 amino acids. This CDR3 is CAWSEADTQYF. In DNA form, the CDR3 reads TGTGCCTGGAGTGAGGCAGATACGCAGTATTTT.

V and J are TRBV30 and TRBJ1-2, with 7 bases lining up with TRBD1. There are 14 residues in the CDR3. With 2 bases clipped from V and 5 bases from J, the junction kept 8 bases outside the gene matches. Germline V gives CDR1 GTSNPN, CDR2 SVGIG (reference sequence). Written as DNA, the CDR3 is TGTGCCTGGAGTCCCGGGACAGCGAGTTATGGCTACACCTTC. Encoded protein: CAWSPGTASYGYTF. Full variable domain (outside the CDR3, taken from reference TRBV30 and TRBJ1-2): SQTIHQWPATLVQPVGSPLSLECTVEGTSNPNLYWYRQAAGRGLQLLFYSVGIGQISSEVPQNLSASRPQDRQFILSSKKLLLSDSGFYLCAWSPGTASYGYTFGSGTRLTVV.